This TCR beta chain originates from a study of beta chain features in type 1 diabetes listed by TCRdb under 2018. Turning to the overall study: No differences in mean age, gender distribution, total cell number or subset yield were found between patients and healthy donors. In the study, TCRB repertoires of sorted circulating CD4+ T cell subsets from recently diagnosed type 1 diabetes patients were compared with those of matched healthy donors. Across all samples, about 110 million sorted cells were examined, and cell number per subset correlated strongly with RNA yield. Whereas all 30 or so donors provided naive and central memory subsets, regulatory and stem cell-like memory subsets were isolated from just 8 patients and about eight healthy donors.

A single peripheral blood draw of about 120 mL on average was collected from each donor into heparinised tubes. A BD FACSAria II and a panel including CD45RO, CCR7, CD25, CD127, CD95 and CD27 were used to sort naive, central memory, regulatory and stem cell-like memory CD4+ T cells. Purity was above 95% for every sorted population. PBMCs were separated immediately by Lymphoprep density gradient centrifugation and were stained directly, without being cultured. To minimize batch effects, samples were stained and sorted in pairs, one healthy donor with one patient per experiment. The full study reports these points: At VDJ recombination sites, patients with type 1 diabetes made fewer insertions and deleted more nucleotides, a pattern implying thymic rearrangement abnormalities. A moderate but significant shortening of TCRB CDR3 length was observed in type 1 diabetes patients in all four CD4+ subsets. The naive, central memory and regulatory TCRB repertoires appeared to resemble one another more closely among patients than among healthy donors. Sequencing cDNA rather than genomic DNA could over-represent highly expressing activated cells, although activation and CD3 levels did not differ between groups. PCR might favor shorter templates, but patient and control samples were amplified and corrected together, so any skew would affect both groups equally. Only small numbers of individuals were included in the HLA sub-analyses, which left unresolved whether HLA type had any influence on TCRB rearrangement.

The entire isolated RNA was reverse transcribed using the High Capacity cDNA Reverse Transcription Kit, and thus expressed TCRB transcripts were sequenced. Naive, central memory and regulatory T cell samples underwent deep immunoSEQ sequencing, averaging around 4 million total reads per sample. Sorted cells were lysed in RLT buffer, and RNA was extracted using DNase-treated RNeasy Micro or Mini kits according to cell number. To prevent cross-contamination, each cell subset was processed individually, whereas patient and healthy donor samples were processed jointly. The immunoSEQ multiplex PCR was used to amplify TCRB sequences from cDNA, yielding 87-bp fragments that span the CDR3 region. Amplicons were sequenced on the Illumina HiSeq platform. Per the authors' processing: Synthetic template baselines were used to correct PCR bias computationally, reads within Hamming distance 2 were collapsed together, and singletons that could not be merged were discarded. Reads were aligned to IMGT to assign V, D and J genes, CDR3 length, and insertions or deletions at six rearrangement sites. Within each subset, clonotype counts were normalized to sorted cell number, and only after that were true diversity and Gini coefficients computed with the tcR R package. The overlap coefficient, calculated on TCRB nucleotide sequences, was used to quantify repertoire sharing. Out-of-frame TCRB sequences from naive cells were analyzed as a proxy for the pre-selection repertoire. Drawn from immuneACCESS, this table holds only the in-frame rearrangements with V and J called that TCRdb kept. Clones are partly lost; checked studies trace under half to an unresolved V gene and leave the rest unexplained. Clonal size and the V and J genes are those of that table, whereas D and trimming came from the DNA. A total of fewer than 350,000 clones appear in this sample, roughly a fifth of them only once. Of the sample, around 0.045% falls within the top ten clones.

The CDR3 goes from the cysteine to the phenylalanine over 15 residues. The DNA shown is the 45-base CDR3, in frame from base 1. As encoded in the germline V gene, CDR1 is MGHRA while CDR2 is YSYEKL. V is trimmed back by 0 bases and J by 5 bases, and the junction contains 6 bases that no gene match accounts for. In regard to this clone: It lacks a known antigen. Within one base of it there is no much larger clone, and no base qualities were kept.

This receptor was taken from a woman under 30 in good health. What was sequenced was naive CD4+ T cells from blood. The cell subset or site label on this specimen signifies: true naive CD4+ T cells. The chain was built from TRBV4-1 and TRBJ2-5, with TRBD1 identical over 7 junction bases. CDR3 region: CASSQDRGQWETQYF. The DNA is as follows: TGCGCCAGCAGCCAAGATAGGGGACAGTGGGAGACCCAGTACTTC.